One sample yielded the 14 T cell receptor beta chains listed below, sequenced in a study of response to subunit inactivated influenza vaccine. From the RT-PCR reads, TCRdb called clonotypes with MiXCR, one entry per CDR3 protein. The sample lists 450,000 to 600,000 distinct CDR3 sequences; around 8% were seen once. The input for sequencing was PBMCs from blood, taken less than 30 months after vaccination. The receptors originated from a man aged 45-69 years who received an inactivated influenza vaccine.

This rearrangement joins TRBV2 to TRBJ1-1; no clear D gene. The germline CDR1 and CDR2 sequences are SNHLY and FYNNEI. V shed 8 bases and J shed 1 base, with 17 bases lying between them. The CDR3 contains 15 residues. CDR3 DNA: TGTGCCAGCTGTCTATCAGAGGAATGGAACACTGAAGCTTTCTTT. Protein product: CASCLSEEWNTEAFF.

At least ten counts were recorded for this clonotype. The CDR3 sequence is CATSQISGALRSYGYTF. CDR3 DNA: TGTGCCACCAGCCAGATCTCAGGGGCGCTTAGGTCCTATGGCTACACCTTC. The gene calls are TRBV15 and TRBJ1-2, with D perhaps TRBD1 (6 bases). The CDR3 is 17 amino acids. Germline CDR1 reads LNHNV; CDR2 reads YYDKDF (reference sequence). V gave up 5 bases and J gave up 4 bases, with 23 bases separating them.

Only one count was recorded for this clonotype. Sequence at one end of the junction differs from germline and may be a read error. The genes are TRBV5-1 and TRBJ2-1; D remains ambiguous. CDR1 and CDR2 from the germline V gene are SGHRS and YFSETQ. CDR3 length equals 13 residues. CDR3 amino acids: CTSSFGDSNEQFF. CDR3 sequence (DNA): TGCACCAGCAGCTTTGGAGACTCCAATGAGCAGTTCTTC.

This clonotype was recorded at least ten times. This chain joins TRBV20-1 and TRBJ2-3, with D possibly TRBD2 on 6 matching bases. V shed 4 bases and J shed 7 bases, with 18 bases lying between them. CDR3 length equals 14 residues. CDR1 DFQATT and CDR2 SNEGSKA come from the germline V gene (reference sequence). The CDR3 bases are TGCAGTGCTACCTCGACTAGAAGGGTGAATACGCAGTATTTT. Its protein product is CSATSTRRVNTQYF.

The chain employs TRBV28 and TRBJ2-7; D remains ambiguous. The CDR3 sequence is 12 residues long. Germline CDR1 reads MDHEN; CDR2 reads SYDVKM. The ends were cut back, 3 bases at V and 6 bases at J, with 9 bases in the middle. The CDR3 DNA follows: TGTGCCAGCAGTTTTAGTCTGGTCGAGCAGTACTTC. It codes for CASSFSLVEQYF.

The rearrangement uses TRBV10-1 and TRBJ2-3, with TRBD1 matching over 7 bases. Unmatched junction bases numbered 7, after V lost 5 bases and J lost 5 bases. CDR3 length equals 14 residues. Looked up from germline, CDR1 is WNHNN and CDR2 is SYGVQD (reference sequence). The CDR3 is CASSPTGLQDTQYF. The DNA of the CDR3 is TGCGCCAGCAGTCCGACAGGGTTGCAAGATACGCAGTATTTT.

This clonotype was detected only a few times. The V and J genes are TRBV5-1 and TRBJ2-7, with 7 bases lining up with TRBD2. Per germline, CDR1 SGHRS and CDR2 YFSETQ. The trim removed 2 bases at V and 5 bases at J, leaving 1 base unmatched. This CDR3 is built from 12 residues. The CDR3 coding sequence is TGCGCCAGCAGCTTTGGGAGGGACGAGCAGTACTTC. It specifies CASSFGRDEQYF.

V usage is TRBV27 and J usage is TRBJ2-5; 14 nucleotides agree with TRBD2. CDR1 and CDR2 (germline): MNHEY, SMNVEV (reference sequence). The J segment lost 4 bases and the V segment lost 5 bases, leaving 9 bases of the junction unmatched. The CDR3 is 17 amino acids. CDR3 protein: CASSPLGTSGSRETQYF. CDR3 DNA: TGTGCCAGCAGTCCACTAGGGACTAGCGGGAGTCGAGAGACCCAGTACTTC.

Of note for this clonotype: Compared with germline, one end of the junction differs, possibly owing to a read error. The chain has TRBV18 and TRBJ1-2; perhaps TRBD1 as D (6 bases). This CDR3 region has 18 residues. The germline V gene has CDR1 KGHSH and CDR2 LQKENI. The CDR3 DNA is TGTGCCAGCTCATCACCGGGGACAACGGATTGGCTTAACTATGGCTACACCTTC. It translates to CASSSPGTTDWLNYGYTF. Together with reference TRBV18 and TRBJ1-2, the CDR3 gives the full variable domain: NAGVMQNPRHLVRRRGQEARLRCSPMKGHSHVYWYRQLPEEGLKFMVYLQKENIIDESGMPKERFSAEFPKEGPSILRIQQVVRGDSAAYFCASSSPGTTDWLNYGYTFGSGTRLTVV.

This clonotype was counted between two and nine times. CDR3 sequence reads: CSARVSHGAEAFF. DNA of the CDR3: TGCAGTGCTAGAGTTTCACACGGCGCTGAAGCTTTCTTT. V is TRBV20-1 and J is TRBJ1-1, with D unclear. CDR3 length equals 13 residues. CDR1 and CDR2 (germline): DFQATT, SNEGSKA (reference sequence). Trimming removed 1 base at V and 6 bases at J, with 12 bases between.

CDR3 loop: CASSQGQPSGMDEQFF. The CDR3 bases are TGTGCCAGCAGCCAAGGACAGCCCTCCGGGATGGATGAGCAGTTCTTC. This rearrangement joins TRBV3-1 to TRBJ2-1; D could derive from TRBD1 or TRBD2 (5 bases each). This CDR3 is 16 amino acids long. Germline CDR1 is LGHDT and CDR2 is YNNKEL (reference sequence). V lost 1 base and J 8 bases, leaving 18 bases between the germline ends.

This clonotype came up many times. This chain connects TRBV3-1 to TRBJ1-6; D is unresolved. Trimming pared 6 bases from V and 7 bases from J, leaving 13 bases between. Germline CDR1 is LGHDT and CDR2 is YNNKEL (reference sequence). This CDR3 region has 14 residues. CDR3 bases: TGTGCCAGCAGTCTCAGACGGAACAATTCACCCCTCCACTTT. Its translation: CASSLRRNNSPLHF.

This clonotype was picked up many times. V gene TRBV7-2 combines with J gene TRBJ2-7; D is ambiguous. CDR1 SGHTA and CDR2 FQGNSA come from the germline V gene. V lost 2 bases and J lost 1, with 9 bases in between. The CDR3 is 14 residues long. This CDR3 is CASSLTLGSYEQYF. Here the CDR3 DNA reads TGTGCCAGCAGCTTAACCCTGGGATCCTACGAGCAGTACTTC.

This sequence joins TRBV11-1 and TRBJ2-3; a weak D match, TRBD1 (6 bases). The CDR3 is made up of 13 amino acids. Germline V gene sequence: CDR1 SGHAT, CDR2 FQDESV (reference sequence). Trimming cost V 5 bases and J 4 bases, with 10 bases left between them. The CDR3 nucleotides are TGTGCCAGCAGCGCACAGGGCTCAGATACGCAGTATTTT. Translation gives CASSAQGSDTQYF.